This is a list of T cell receptor beta chains from one sample in a study of identical twins. In TCRdb, the 5' RACE reads were re-called with MiXCR into one record per CDR3 protein. In the table there are 1.5 million to 2 million distinct CDR3 sequences, about 32% of which are singletons. Source material: cord blood. The receptors derive from a newborn girl in good health. Both conserved end residues are part of each CDR3. The order of the fields is J gene, V gene, clone size, D gene, CDR3 protein, CDR3 DNA. The D gene is left open where the match is weak. Size tells how often a clone was seen (once, few, many) or the class of an expanded clone, and some rows leave it out.

j_gene: TRBJ2-6
v_gene: TRBV4-2
abundance: NA
d_gene: TRBD2
CDR3aa: CASSQGLLAGVPGANVLTF
CDR3nt: TGTGCCAGCAGCCAAGGTCTACTAGCGGGGGTTCCTGGGGCCAACGTCCTGACTTTC

j_gene: TRBJ1-4
v_gene: TRBV7-9
abundance: few
d_gene: NA
CDR3aa: CASSLGRASGEKLFF
CDR3nt: TGTGCCAGCAGCTTAGGCAGGGCGTCGGGTGAAAAACTGTTTTTT

j_gene: TRBJ2-5
v_gene: TRBV5-1
abundance: NA
d_gene: NA
CDR3aa: CASSFQSDRETQYF
CDR3nt: TGCGCCAGCAGCTTCCAGTCAGATAGAGAGACCCAGTACTTC

j_gene: TRBJ1-2
v_gene: TRBV2
abundance: few
d_gene: NA
CDR3aa: CASSDSSTNYGYTF
CDR3nt: TGTGCCAGCAGCGACAGTTCCACTAACTATGGCTACACCTTC

j_gene: TRBJ2-2
v_gene: TRBV10-3
abundance: NA
d_gene: NA
CDR3aa: CAIRTQGSGELFF
CDR3nt: TGTGCCATCAGGACACAGGGTTCCGGGGAGCTGTTTTTT

j_gene: TRBJ2-1
v_gene: TRBV7-6
abundance: NA
d_gene: NA
CDR3aa: CASSLGQGIVNEQFF
CDR3nt: TGTGCCAGCAGCTTAGGTCAGGGTATTGTGAATGAGCAGTTCTTC

j_gene: TRBJ2-5
v_gene: TRBV28
abundance: NA
d_gene: TRBD2
CDR3aa: CASSSSSGRSDNEQYF
CDR3nt: TGTGCCAGCAGTTCATCTAGCGGGAGGTCCGACAATGAGCAGTACTTC

j_gene: TRBJ2-1
v_gene: TRBV28
abundance: few
d_gene: NA
CDR3aa: CASSLAQGGPRNEQFF
CDR3nt: TGTGCCAGCAGTTTAGCTCAGGGGGGCCCTCGGAATGAGCAGTTCTTC

j_gene: TRBJ2-1
v_gene: TRBV9
abundance: NA
d_gene: TRBD2
CDR3aa: CASSPSGLAGAVNEQFF
CDR3nt: TGTGCCAGCAGCCCATCGGGACTAGCGGGAGCGGTCAATGAGCAGTTCTTC

j_gene: TRBJ2-7
v_gene: TRBV29-1
abundance: few
d_gene: NA
CDR3aa: CSVAVTGFSYEQYF
CDR3nt: TGCAGCGTTGCGGTTACAGGTTTTTCCTACGAGCAGTACTTC

j_gene: TRBJ2-1
v_gene: TRBV20-1
abundance: many
d_gene: TRBD2
CDR3aa: CSARQIAGPYNEQFF
CDR3nt: TGCAGTGCTAGACAAATAGCGGGACCATACAATGAGCAGTTCTTC

j_gene: TRBJ2-5
v_gene: TRBV11-2
abundance: few
d_gene: NA
CDR3aa: CASSLGRLVEETQYF
CDR3nt: TGTGCCAGCAGCTTAGGACGGCTAGTGGAAGAGACCCAGTACTTC

j_gene: TRBJ1-5
v_gene: TRBV20-1
abundance: NA
d_gene: NA
CDR3aa: CSARDRINQPQHF
CDR3nt: TGCAGTGCTAGAGACAGGATTAATCAGCCCCAGCATTTT

j_gene: TRBJ2-1
v_gene: TRBV19
abundance: many
d_gene: TRBD2
CDR3aa: CASSISGGAYNEQFF
CDR3nt: TGCGCCAGCAGCATTAGCGGGGGGGCCTACAATGAGCAGTTCTTC

j_gene: TRBJ1-6
v_gene: TRBV28
abundance: NA
d_gene: NA
CDR3aa: CASSLRPGLNSPLHF
CDR3nt: TGTGCCAGCAGTTTACGGCCAGGTCTTAATTCACCCCTCCACTTT

j_gene: TRBJ2-1
v_gene: TRBV20-1
abundance: many
d_gene: TRBD2
CDR3aa: CSAGTSGRNEQFF
CDR3nt: TGCAGTGCGGGGACTAGCGGGAGGAATGAGCAGTTCTTC

j_gene: TRBJ2-3
v_gene: TRBV18
abundance: few
d_gene: NA
CDR3aa: CASSPHRGGLTDTQYF
CDR3nt: TGTGCCAGCTCACCCCACAGGGGGGGGCTCACAGATACGCAGTATTTT

j_gene: TRBJ2-1
v_gene: TRBV7-6
abundance: NA
d_gene: TRBD2
CDR3aa: CAGSLAPTGTSSYNEQFF
CDR3nt: TGTGCCGGCAGCTTAGCTCCGACCGGGACTAGCTCCTACAATGAGCAGTTCTTC

j_gene: TRBJ2-3
v_gene: TRBV7-2
abundance: NA
d_gene: NA
CDR3aa: CASSVGLKDTQYF
CDR3nt: TGTGCCAGCAGTGTAGGTTTAAAGGATACGCAGTATTTT

j_gene: TRBJ2-4
v_gene: TRBV15
abundance: few
d_gene: NA
CDR3aa: CATSRDIGIQYF
CDR3nt: TGTGCCACCAGCAGAGATATCGGCATTCAGTACTTC

j_gene: TRBJ2-7
v_gene: TRBV20-1
abundance: few
d_gene: TRBD2
CDR3aa: CSAQGLAPYEQYF
CDR3nt: TGCAGTGCTCAGGGACTAGCCCCTTACGAGCAGTACTTC

j_gene: TRBJ2-1
v_gene: TRBV29-1
abundance: NA
d_gene: TRBD2
CDR3aa: CSVAWTSGRAGYNEQFF
CDR3nt: TGCAGCGTTGCTTGGACTAGCGGGAGGGCCGGCTACAATGAGCAGTTCTTC

j_gene: TRBJ2-3
v_gene: TRBV14
abundance: NA
d_gene: NA
CDR3aa: CASSPQKGRTDTQYF
CDR3nt: TGTGCCAGCAGCCCGCAAAAGGGCAGAACAGATACGCAGTATTTT

j_gene: TRBJ2-7
v_gene: TRBV5-6
abundance: NA
d_gene: NA
CDR3aa: CATKAGFLYNEQYF
CDR3nt: TGTGCCACCAAGGCAGGTTTCCTCTACAATGAGCAGTACTTC

j_gene: TRBJ2-5
v_gene: TRBV10-3
abundance: few
d_gene: TRBD2
CDR3aa: CATASGQETQYF
CDR3nt: TGTGCCACCGCTAGCGGTCAAGAGACCCAGTACTTC

j_gene: TRBJ2-5
v_gene: TRBV5-1
abundance: NA
d_gene: NA
CDR3aa: CASSTQGWETQYF
CDR3nt: TGCGCCAGCAGCACACAGGGTTGGGAGACCCAGTACTTC

j_gene: TRBJ2-7
v_gene: TRBV29-1
abundance: many
d_gene: NA
CDR3aa: CSVERQYEQYF
CDR3nt: TGCAGCGTTGAGAGACAGTACGAGCAGTACTTC

j_gene: TRBJ1-2
v_gene: TRBV6-5
abundance: NA
d_gene: NA
CDR3aa: CASSYGSLGEGYTF
CDR3nt: TGTGCCAGCAGTTACGGGTCTCTAGGGGAGGGCTACACCTTC

j_gene: TRBJ1-1
v_gene: TRBV21-1
abundance: few
d_gene: NA
CDR3aa: CASSKDNTEAFF
CDR3nt: TGTGCCAGCAGCAAAGACAACACTGAAGCTTTCTTT

j_gene: TRBJ1-6
v_gene: TRBV7-9
abundance: few
d_gene: NA
CDR3aa: CASSLVGRGNSPLHF
CDR3nt: TGTGCCAGCAGCTTAGTGGGCAGGGGAAATTCACCCCTCCACTTT

j_gene: TRBJ2-3
v_gene: TRBV27
abundance: few
d_gene: TRBD2
CDR3aa: CASTPPGLAGADTQYF
CDR3nt: TGTGCCAGCACCCCACCGGGACTAGCGGGAGCAGATACGCAGTATTTT

j_gene: TRBJ1-1
v_gene: TRBV5-4
abundance: few
d_gene: NA
CDR3aa: CASSPGGQNTEAFF
CDR3nt: TGTGCCAGCAGCCCAGGTGGCCAGAACACTGAAGCTTTCTTT

j_gene: TRBJ2-2
v_gene: TRBV10-1
abundance: NA
d_gene: NA
CDR3aa: CASSQTRDTGELFF
CDR3nt: TGCGCCAGCAGTCAAACCAGGGACACCGGGGAGCTGTTTTTT

j_gene: TRBJ1-1
v_gene: TRBV7-2
abundance: NA
d_gene: NA
CDR3aa: CASSHGRMNTEAFF
CDR3nt: TGTGCCAGCAGCCACGGACGGATGAACACTGAAGCTTTCTTT

j_gene: TRBJ2-5
v_gene: TRBV10-3
abundance: NA
d_gene: NA
CDR3aa: CAISDGDGETQYF
CDR3nt: TGTGCCATCAGTGATGGGGATGGGGAGACCCAGTACTTC

j_gene: TRBJ2-7
v_gene: TRBV27
abundance: few
d_gene: TRBD2
CDR3aa: CASRFWGGASGGTISYEQYF
CDR3nt: TGTGCCAGCAGATTCTGGGGTGGGGCTAGCGGGGGGACAATCTCCTACGAGCAGTACTTC

j_gene: TRBJ2-1
v_gene: TRBV25-1
abundance: few
d_gene: NA
CDR3aa: CASSEPTGPYNEQFF
CDR3nt: TGTGCCAGCAGTGAGCCTACCGGGCCATACAATGAGCAGTTCTTC

j_gene: TRBJ2-7
v_gene: TRBV28
abundance: few
d_gene: TRBD2
CDR3aa: CASSLLSLTSGRRYEQYF
CDR3nt: TGTGCCAGCAGTTTATTGTCCCTAACTAGCGGGAGGAGGTACGAGCAGTACTTC

j_gene: TRBJ2-7
v_gene: TRBV29-1
abundance: many
d_gene: TRBD1
CDR3aa: CSVAGQGLEQYF
CDR3nt: TGCAGCGTTGCCGGACAGGGGCTGGAGCAGTACTTC